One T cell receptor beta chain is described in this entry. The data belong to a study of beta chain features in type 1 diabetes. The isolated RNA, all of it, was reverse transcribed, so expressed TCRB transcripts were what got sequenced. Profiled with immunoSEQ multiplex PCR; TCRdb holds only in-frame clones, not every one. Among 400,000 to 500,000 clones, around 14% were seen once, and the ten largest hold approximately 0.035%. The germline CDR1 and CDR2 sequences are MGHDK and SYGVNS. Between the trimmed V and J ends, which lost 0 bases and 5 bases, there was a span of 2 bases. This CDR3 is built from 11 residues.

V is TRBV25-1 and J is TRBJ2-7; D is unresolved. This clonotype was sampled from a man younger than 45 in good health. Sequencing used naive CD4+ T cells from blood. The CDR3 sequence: CASSEYNEQYF. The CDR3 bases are TGTGCCAGCAGTGAATATAACGAGCAGTACTTC.